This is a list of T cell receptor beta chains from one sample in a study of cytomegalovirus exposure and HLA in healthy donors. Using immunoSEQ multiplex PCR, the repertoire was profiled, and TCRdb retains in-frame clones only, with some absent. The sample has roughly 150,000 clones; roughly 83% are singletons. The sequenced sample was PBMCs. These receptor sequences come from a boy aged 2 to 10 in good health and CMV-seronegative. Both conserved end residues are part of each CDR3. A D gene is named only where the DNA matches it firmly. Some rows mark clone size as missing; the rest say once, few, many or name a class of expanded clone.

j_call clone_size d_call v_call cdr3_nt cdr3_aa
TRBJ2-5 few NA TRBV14 TGTGCCAGCAGCCACTGGGCTCAAGAGACCCAGTACTTC CASSHWAQETQYF
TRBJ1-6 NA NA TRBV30 TGTGCCTGGAGTGTACGCCGAGGGACAAGTACTTCACCCCTCCACTTT CAWSVRRGTSTSPLHF
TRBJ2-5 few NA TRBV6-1 TGTGCCAGCAGTAAATCGGGGACTCCAGAGACCCAGTACTTC CASSKSGTPETQYF
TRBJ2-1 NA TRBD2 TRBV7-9 TGTGCCAGCAGCGCCCCTCGGGGTAGCGGGAGTCACTACAATGAGCAGTTCTTC CASSAPRGSGSHYNEQFF
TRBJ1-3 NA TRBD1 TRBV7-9 TGTGCCAGCAGCCCACAGGGGGTCGCCTCTGGAAACACCATATATTTT CASSPQGVASGNTIYF
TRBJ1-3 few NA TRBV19 TGTGCCAGTACTAAGGGAAACACCATATATTTT CASTKGNTIYF
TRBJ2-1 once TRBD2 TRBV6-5 TGTGCCAGCAGCGGCCGGACTAGCGGAGAGCAGTTCTTC CASSGRTSGEQFF
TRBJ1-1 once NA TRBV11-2 TGTGCCAGCAGCGACCAGGGAAACACTGAAGCTTTCTTT CASSDQGNTEAFF
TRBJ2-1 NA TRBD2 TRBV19 TGTGCCAGTAGTTCTAGCGGGAGGTCCTACAATGAGCAGTTCTTC CASSSSGRSYNEQFF
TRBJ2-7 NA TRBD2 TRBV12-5 TGTGCTAGTGGTTCCTATGCAAGCAGGGGGACTAGCGGTTCCTACGAGCAGTACTTC CASGSYASRGTSGSYEQYF